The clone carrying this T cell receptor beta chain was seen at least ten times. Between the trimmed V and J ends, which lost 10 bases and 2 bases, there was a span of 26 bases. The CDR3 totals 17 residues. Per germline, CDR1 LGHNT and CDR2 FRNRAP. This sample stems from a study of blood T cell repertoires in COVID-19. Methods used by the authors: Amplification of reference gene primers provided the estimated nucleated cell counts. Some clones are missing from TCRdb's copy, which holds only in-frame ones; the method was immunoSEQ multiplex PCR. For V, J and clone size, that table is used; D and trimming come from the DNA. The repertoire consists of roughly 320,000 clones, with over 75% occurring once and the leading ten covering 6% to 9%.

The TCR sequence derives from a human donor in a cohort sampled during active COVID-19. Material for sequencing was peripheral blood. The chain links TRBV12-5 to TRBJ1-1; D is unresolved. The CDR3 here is CATWERGRAPLNTEAFF. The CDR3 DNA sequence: TGTGCTACCTGGGAGCGCGGAAGGGCCCCATTAAACACTGAAGCTTTCTTT.